This T cell receptor (beta chain) came from a study of T cell responses to AZD1222 COVID-19 vaccine. Generated by immunoSEQ multiplex PCR, the TCRdb table keeps only in-frame clones and is missing some. Of 55,000 to 75,000 clones listed, 85% are singletons. CDR1 is KGHSH and CDR2 is LQKENI in the germline V gene. This CDR3 region has 15 residues. V lost 3 bases to trimming and J lost 0 bases, with 9 bases between them. This TCR was recovered from an adult in good health. The chain has TRBV18 and TRBJ1-5; the D gene is possibly TRBD1 (5 bases). The sequencing used peripheral blood, collected on day 0 of AZD1222 vaccination. CDR3 DNA sequence: TGTGCCAGCTCACCGGGGCAGGTTAGCAATCAGCCCCAGCATTTT. Amino acids: CASSPGQVSNQPQHF.